The present T cell receptor (beta chain) was sequenced within a study of PD-L1 blockade in urothelial cancer. The germline V gene encodes CDR1 SGHDT and CDR2 YYEEEE. The CDR3 has 14 amino acids. V was pared by 6 bases and J by 2 bases, with 13 bases between. Generated by immunoSEQ multiplex PCR, the TCRdb table keeps only in-frame clones and is missing some. In the table there are just under 45,000 clones, approximately 90% of which are singletons. The sequencing used PBMCs, collected around atezolizumab (anti-PD-L1) treatment. The receptor was isolated from a woman aged 55 to 70 with urothelial cancer. The gene calls are TRBV5-6 and TRBJ2-3; D unclear. CDR3 protein: CASNFGSFTDTQYF. CDR3 sequence (DNA): TGTGCCAGCAATTTTGGCTCCTTCACAGATACGCAGTATTTT.